Each of the 15 T cell receptor beta chains below was sequenced from the same sample in a study of blood T cell repertoires in COVID-19. This table comes from immunoSEQ multiplex PCR, and its TCRdb copy is limited to in-frame clones, with some not included. The table has more than 200,000 clones, about 83% seen once. The source material was peripheral blood. Source of these receptors: a woman between 50 and 59 years old with acute or convalescent COVID-19.

The sample holds a few counts of this clone. This chain links TRBV5-1 with TRBJ2-1; TRBD1 matches at 10 bases. This CDR3 spans 15 amino acids. In germline, CDR1 is SGHRS, CDR2 YFSETQ. V trimming: 3 bases; J trimming: 7 bases; junction bases outside the gene matches: 7. CDR3 residues: CASSSTGGAMNEQFF. The CDR3 nucleotides are TGCGCCAGCAGCTCGACAGGGGGCGCGATGAATGAGCAGTTCTTC.

This chain connects TRBV6-5 to TRBJ2-1; 8 bases match TRBD1. Germline assignment: CDR1 MNHEY and CDR2 SVGAGI. CDR3 length equals 15 residues. The V gene end was trimmed by 6 bases and the J gene end by 4 bases; junction bases not matched to a gene: 8. The CDR3 nucleotides read TGTGCCAGCAGACCGACAGGGGCACAATACAATGAGCAGTTCTTC. This gives the protein CASRPTGAQYNEQFF.

V gene TRBV11-1 combines with J gene TRBJ2-7, with TRBD2 matching over 10 bases. The germline gives CDR1 SGHAT, CDR2 FQDESV (reference sequence). J gave up 2 bases and V 5 bases, and 6 bases lay outside the gene matches. This CDR3 contains 15 residues. The CDR3 loop reads CASSQLAGGAYEQYF. CDR3 nucleotide sequence: TGTGCCAGCAGCCAATTAGCGGGAGGCGCCTACGAGCAGTACTTC.

In this sample, this clone turned up a few times. V gene TRBV6-1 combines with J gene TRBJ2-7; D remains unclear. Germline CDR1 and CDR2: MNHNS and SASEGT. Trimming shortened V by 2 bases and J by 2 bases, and 7 bases separated the two germline ends. The CDR3 loop spans 13 amino acids. The CDR3 sequence: CASSERSPYEQYF. For the CDR3, the DNA is TGTGCCAGCAGTGAACGAAGCCCCTACGAGCAGTACTTC.

The chain has TRBV7-8 and TRBJ2-2, with 7 positions matching TRBD1. The V gene end was trimmed by 2 bases and the J gene end by 1 base; junction bases not matched to a gene: 16. This CDR3 region has 20 residues. Germline V gives CDR1 SGHVS, CDR2 FQNEAQ. The CDR3 here is CASSLQVLTRRQGNTGELFF. The CDR3 DNA is TGTGCCAGCAGCTTACAAGTGCTTACAAGAAGACAGGGGAACACCGGGGAGCTGTTTTTT.

The chain couples TRBV2 to TRBJ1-1; D possibly corresponds to TRBD1 (6 bases). Germline values: CDR1 SNHLY, CDR2 FYNNEI. V shed 6 bases and J shed 1 base, with 12 bases lying between them. CDR3 length: 14 amino acids. The DNA for the CDR3 is TGTGCCAGCAGACATCTCAGGGGGAACACTGAAGCTTTCTTT. Its protein is CASRHLRGNTEAFF.

The rearrangement links TRBV18 to TRBJ2-7; TRBD1 matches 8 bases. Germline loops: CDR1 KGHSH, CDR2 LQKENI. This CDR3 spans 15 amino acids. Losses at the gene ends were 2 bases for V and 4 bases for J; bases not matched to a gene: 7. DNA for the CDR3: TGTGCCAGCTCACCAACGACAGGGGATGGATACGAGCAGTACTTC. Amino acid sequence: CASSPTTGDGYEQYF.

The genes are TRBV5-4 and TRBJ2-7; 10 bases are a match to TRBD2. Looked up from germline, CDR1 is SGHNT and CDR2 is YYREEE (reference sequence). Germline trimming cut 4 bases from V and 5 bases from J; bases unmatched to any gene: 3. The CDR3 is 13 amino acids. CDR3 residues: CASSVTSGDEQYF. The CDR3 DNA reads as TGTGCCAGCAGCGTAACTAGCGGGGACGAGCAGTACTTC.

The table lists this clone with a count of one. This chain joins TRBV18 and TRBJ2-1, with 7 bases that match TRBD2. Germline V gives CDR1 KGHSH, CDR2 LQKENI. The CDR3 is 14 amino acids. J lost 5 bases, V lost 4 bases, and 5 bases had no gene match. CDR3: CASSRASGNNEQFF. The CDR3 DNA reads TGTGCCAGCTCACGGGCTAGCGGAAACAATGAGCAGTTCTTC.

The chain joins TRBV18 to TRBJ2-3, with TRBD2 matching over 13 bases. The CDR3 is 16 amino acids. CDR1 and CDR2 (germline): KGHSH, LQKENI. Trimming cost V 2 bases and J 8 bases; bases outside gene matches: 7. The CDR3 DNA is TGTGCCAGCTCACCAGAAACTAGCGGGAGGGCCAGTACGCAGTATTTT. Translation: CASSPETSGRASTQYF.

This clone was seen only a few times. This chain connects TRBV9 to TRBJ2-3; 7 bases fit TRBD2. The CDR3 has 16 amino acids. V trimming: 0 bases; J trimming: 4 bases; junction bases outside the gene matches: 8. Germline loops: CDR1 SGDLS, CDR2 YYNGEE. The CDR3 DNA reads TGTGCCAGCAGCGTAGCGGGAGGCGTCGGGGCAGATACGCAGTATTTT. Translated, it gives CASSVAGGVGADTQYF.

This rearrangement joins TRBV19 to TRBJ2-1; D might be TRBD2 (6 bases). CDR3 length: 13 amino acids. Trimming removed 3 bases from V and 3 bases from J, with 6 bases in between. Germline lookup yields CDR1 LNHDA and CDR2 SQIVND (reference sequence). This CDR3 is CASSMGLYNEQFF. CDR3 sequence (DNA): TGTGCCAGTAGTATGGGACTCTACAATGAGCAGTTCTTC.

This chain joins TRBV11-2 and TRBJ2-2; maybe TRBD1 (6 bases). The CDR3 extends over 15 amino acids. Germline assignment: CDR1 SGHAT and CDR2 FQNNGV. V shed 2 bases and J shed 3 bases, with 10 bases lying between them. CDR3 nucleotide sequence: TGTGCCAGCAGCTTATATCAGGGGTACACCGGGGAGCTGTTTTTT. The encoded protein is CASSLYQGYTGELFF.

This chain connects TRBV11-3 to TRBJ2-7; maybe TRBD2 (6 bases). The V gene lost 4 bases and the J gene lost 6 bases, with 13 bases spanning the gap. The CDR3 has 13 residues. CDR1 and CDR2 (germline): SGHNT, YENEEA. The CDR3 nucleotides are TGTGCCAGCAGCTCCGTTTTCGGGGGCGAGCAGTACTTC. Translation: CASSSVFGGEQYF. The variable domain in full, completed from reference TRBV11-3 and TRBJ2-7, reads EAGVVQSPRYKIIEKKQPVAFWCNPISGHNTLYWYLQNLGQGPELLIRYENEEAVDDSQLPKDRFSAERLKGVDSTLKIQPAELGDSAVYLCASSSVFGGEQYFGPGTRLTVT.

The chain couples TRBV5-3 to TRBJ2-7; D remains ambiguous. TRBV5-3 is treated as an ORF (open reading frame) with a function not yet certain. V lost 0 bases and J lost 2, with 9 bases in between. The CDR3 totals 14 residues. The CDR3 sequence: CARSLDRNTYEQYF. In DNA, the CDR3 is TGTGCCAGAAGCTTGGACAGAAATACCTACGAGCAGTACTTC.